This T cell receptor beta chain originates from a study of blood T cell repertoires in COVID-19. Study details: COVID-19 samples from acute and convalescent phases originated in the United States, Italy and Spain. The cDNA or gDNA used as material had been derived from T cells, B-cell-depleted T cells, or PBMCs.

Assay used: immunoSEQ multiplex PCR; TCRdb lists only in-frame clones, some missing. This sample yields roughly 25,000 clones, of which around 86% are seen a single time; under 8.5% belongs to the top ten. The CDR3 length is 17 residues. In germline, CDR1 is LGHDT, CDR2 YNNKEL (reference sequence). With V trimmed by 2 bases and J by 3 bases, 9 bases remained unmatched. Input material: peripheral blood. The chain combines TRBV3-1 (or the pseudogene TRBV3-2) with TRBJ2-2, with 7 bases fitting TRBD1. This TCR was sampled from a man aged 50 to 60 with active COVID-19. The DNA for the CDR3 is TGTGCCAGCAGCCAACGTACAGGGGTCGTTGACACCGGGGAGCTGTTTTTT. The encoded protein is CASSQRTGVVDTGELFF.